This T cell receptor (beta chain) was identified during a study of a mutant IDH1 vaccine in newly diagnosed glioma. Looking at the study overall: Vaccine dosing followed radiotherapy by 4-6 weeks, or accompanied temozolomide cycles. Patients were pretreated with radiotherapy, temozolomide, or both, mostly both.

This CDR3 region has 11 residues. In germline, CDR1 is DFQATT, CDR2 SNEGSKA (reference sequence). The V end lost 0 bases, the J end lost 6 bases, and 3 bases lay between the germline ends. On this clone itself: Its target is not known.

Time point: week 35, safety follow-up. Every vaccination contained 300 ug of the mutant IDH1 20-mer peptide and was paired with topical imiquimod. TCRdb's table, derived via immunoSEQ multiplex PCR, lists solely in-frame clones and lacks some. This table holds 30,000 to 40,000 clones, about 82% found once. The chain employs TRBV20-1 and TRBJ2-1; D not certain. The sample in question was PBMCs, obtained from a glioma patient whose treatment included an IDH1 peptide vaccine. The source is a man aged 35 to 55 with glioma. Some clones in this sample may be carry-over from other donors' samples. CDR3 DNA sequence: TGCAGTGCTAGAGAGGTCAATGAGCAGTTCTTC. This sequence encodes CSAREVNEQFF.